The rows below give T cell receptor beta chains drawn from one sample of a study of T-cell reconstitution after alpha-beta-depleted transplantation in children. MiXCR was run by TCRdb on the PCR reads, yielding one entry per CDR3 protein. The sample lists around 580,000 distinct CDR3 sequences, 25% to 30% seen once, with just over 35% in the top ten. The sample here was PBMCs, taken before TCRalphabeta/CD19-depleted stem cell transplant. These receptors were taken from a boy under three years old with Wiskott-Aldrich syndrome, due to receive a stem cell transplant. Each CDR3 is given with its conserved first and last residue. Each record gives: D gene, CDR3 length, clone size, V gene, J gene, CDR3 protein, CDR3 DNA. The D gene is left open where the match is weak. Clone sizes are given selectively: once, few, many, or a class where the clone is expanded.

>-|14|few|TRBV24-1|TRBJ2-1
CATSVGGKGNEQFF
TGTGCCACCAGTGTCGGCGGGAAGGGCAATGAGCAGTTCTTC
>-|12|-|TRBV5-1|TRBJ1-6
CASRGSDSPLHF
TGCGCCAGCAGAGGCAGCGATTCACCCCTCCACTTT
>-|12|few|TRBV5-5|TRBJ2-2
CASRPNTGELFF
TGTGCCAGCAGACCAAACACCGGGGAGCTGTTTTTT
>TRBD2|16|-|TRBV7-9|TRBJ2-1
CASSLGGGRAYNEQFF
TGTGCCAGCAGCTTAGGAGGCGGGAGGGCGTACAATGAGCAGTTCTTC
>-|17|-|TRBV5-1|TRBJ2-3
CASSSTGHRTPTDTQYF
TGCGCCAGCAGCTCTACGGGACACCGTACCCCCACAGATACGCAGTATTTT
>-|13|few|TRBV9|TRBJ2-2
CASSVGNTGELFF
TGTGCCAGCAGCGTAGGTAACACCGGGGAGCTGTTTTTT
>-|18|few|TRBV20-1|TRBJ1-5
CSARDRRVTPRSNQPQHF
TGCAGTGCTAGAGATCGCAGGGTCACCCCTAGAAGCAATCAGCCCCAGCATTTT
>TRBD2|15|few|TRBV5-1|TRBJ2-1
CASSLGTSDYNEQFF
TGCGCCAGCAGCTTGGGGACTAGCGATTACAATGAGCAGTTCTTC
>TRBD2|14|-|TRBV5-1|TRBJ2-3
CASSSREGTDTQYF
TGCGCCAGCAGCTCGAGGGAGGGGACAGATACGCAGTATTTT
>-|13|few|TRBV5-1|TRBJ2-1
CASSLEHGAEQFF
TGCGCCAGCAGCCTTGAACACGGCGCTGAGCAGTTCTTC
>-|12|-|TRBV20-1|TRBJ1-2
CSATNLNYGYTF
TGCAGTGCTACGAACCTTAACTATGGCTACACCTTC
>TRBD2|16|-|TRBV27|TRBJ2-3
CASSFPASGSTDTQYF
TGTGCCAGCAGTTTTCCCGCTAGCGGGAGCACAGATACGCAGTATTTT
>TRBD2|16|-|TRBV29-1|TRBJ2-5
CSVWYSGRVPQETQYF
TGCAGCGTTTGGTATAGCGGGAGGGTCCCTCAAGAGACCCAGTACTTC
>-|13|few|TRBV5-1|TRBJ1-2
CASSLVGTDGYTF
TGCGCCAGCAGCTTGGTTGGGACGGATGGCTACACCTTC
>TRBD2|14|-|TRBV12-3/TRBV12-4|TRBJ2-1
CASKTSGMYNEQFF
TGTGCCAGCAAAACTAGCGGGATGTACAATGAGCAGTTCTTC
>-|13|-|TRBV20-1|TRBJ2-5
CSATHPWGETQYF
TGCAGTGCTACTCATCCCTGGGGAGAGACCCAGTACTTC
>-|17|few|TRBV7-8|TRBJ2-2
CASRPGPVADNTGELFF
TGTGCCAGCCGCCCAGGGCCTGTAGCGGACAACACCGGGGAGCTGTTTTTT
>-|14|few|TRBV10-3|TRBJ2-1
CASSISSPYNEQFF
TGTGCCTCCTCTATTAGTTCCCCCTACAATGAGCAGTTCTTC
>-|13|-|TRBV5-1|TRBJ1-1
CASSIWGAGDAFF
TGCGCCAGCAGCATATGGGGGGCAGGGGATGCTTTCTTT
>-|15|-|TRBV12-3/TRBV12-4|TRBJ2-7
CASSLVPGGEDEQYF
TGTGCCAGCAGTTTAGTCCCAGGGGGGGAAGACGAGCAGTACTTC
>TRBD1|15|few|TRBV5-1|TRBJ2-3
CASSPTGIITDTQYF
TGCGCCAGCAGCCCGACAGGGATTATCACAGATACGCAGTATTTT
>-|17|few|TRBV10-2|TRBJ1-1
CASSEEWGPNMNTEAFF
TGCGCCAGCAGTGAGGAGTGGGGTCCGAACATGAACACTGAAGCTTTCTTT
>-|13|-|TRBV7-6|TRBJ2-7
CASSPGDTYEQYF
TGTGCCAGCAGCCCCGGAGATACCTACGAGCAGTACTTC
>TRBD2|15|-|TRBV12-3/TRBV12-4|TRBJ2-7
CASSLLVAGGYEQYF
TGTGCCAGCAGTTTATTAGTTGCGGGAGGATACGAGCAGTACTTC